The present entry profiles one TCR beta chain with its context. The sample belongs to a study of blood T cell repertoires in COVID-19. TCRdb's copy holds only in-frame clones and misses some; the assay was immunoSEQ multiplex PCR. The sample gives roughly 150,000 clones, around 85% of which show up once; 6.2% is in the top ten. Participants came from roughly 23 US areas, aged about 18 to 90 years. Germline CDR1 reads LGHDT; CDR2 reads YNNKEL (reference sequence). V shed 4 bases and J shed 0 bases, with 13 bases lying between them. The CDR3 contains 17 residues. V is TRBV3-1 (or the pseudogene TRBV3-2) and J is TRBJ2-6, with a tentative D call TRBD1 (5 bases). The sample was PBMCs or T cells enriched from blood (not recorded which). This sequence was found in a woman in her thirties or forties who had recovered from COVID-19. CDR3 loop: CASSLPTDSSGANVLTF. The CDR3 DNA is TGTGCCAGCAGCCTTCCCACCGACAGCTCTGGGGCCAACGTCCTGACTTTC.